These 30 T cell receptor beta chains originate from one sample sequenced in a study of metastatic and nonmetastatic thyroid tumors. TCRdb called clones again from the PCR reads with MiXCR. The sample records some 16,000 clones, 24% being singletons. All patients were untreated before thyroid surgery. Material: tumor tissue. The source is a male donor with papillary thyroid cancer or a benign thyroid nodule (not recorded which). Some clones in this sample may be carry-over from other donors' samples.

This chain joins TRBV3-1 and TRBJ1-5; the D gene is possibly TRBD1 (6 bases). The CDR3 loop spans 16 amino acids. Deletions cut 4 bases from V and 3 bases from J, with 16 bases between. Germline lookup yields CDR1 LGHDT and CDR2 YNNKEL (reference sequence). This CDR3 is CASSPWYREVNQPQHF. The CDR3, as DNA: TGTGCCAGCAGCCCTTGGTACAGGGAGGTCAATCAGCCCCAGCATTTT.

The chain carries TRBV6-2 or TRBV6-3 and TRBJ1-1; D gene unclear. Germline CDR1 is MNHEY and CDR2 is SVGEGT. Trimming removed 2 bases from V and 4 bases from J, with 14 bases in between. The CDR3 extends over 15 amino acids. The CDR3 here is CASSYHSGGLTEAFF. In DNA form, the CDR3 reads TGTGCCAGCAGTTACCATTCGGGTGGACTCACTGAAGCTTTCTTT.

The chain employs TRBV19 and TRBJ1-5; the D is unclear. V gave up 2 bases and J gave up 0 bases, with 2 bases separating them. This CDR3 is 13 amino acids long. The germline CDR1 and CDR2 sequences are LNHDA and SQIVND (reference sequence). CDR3 sequence reads: CASSITSNQPQHF. In DNA, the CDR3 is TGTGCCAGTAGTATAACTAGCAATCAGCCCCAGCATTTT.

The genes are TRBV11-2 and TRBJ2-7; tentatively, D is TRBD1 (5 bases). The germline V gene encodes CDR1 SGHAT and CDR2 FQNNGV. The CDR3 contains 13 residues. V shed 7 bases and J shed 7 bases, with 17 bases lying between them. CDR3 in amino acids: CASISPTGKEQYF. DNA for the CDR3: TGTGCCAGCATCTCGCCCACAGGTAAAGAGCAGTACTTC.

This clone was seen many times. V and J are TRBV7-3 and TRBJ2-3, with D tentatively TRBD2 (5 bases). Trimming pared 5 bases from V and 5 bases from J, leaving 14 bases between. Per germline, CDR1 SGHTA and CDR2 FQGTGA. The CDR3 is made up of 14 amino acids. CDR3 residues: CASSTLGARDTQYF. The DNA of the CDR3 is TGTGCCAGCAGCACACTAGGCGCTCGAGATACGCAGTATTTT.

This clone was seen only a few times. The chain uses TRBV24-1 and TRBJ1-5, with 7 bases that match TRBD1. From germline, CDR1 is KGHDR and CDR2 SFDVKD. The CDR3 consists of 15 residues. V gave up 9 bases and J gave up 0 bases; unmatched junction bases: 7. CDR3 DNA: TGTGCCACCTCCGGGACAGACAATAGCAATCAGCCCCAGCATTTT. Its translation: CATSGTDNSNQPQHF.

This sequence joins TRBV6-2 or TRBV6-3 and TRBJ2-7; TRBD2 aligns across 9 bases. V was pared by 6 bases and J by 2 bases, with 5 bases of the junction left unmatched. This CDR3 comprises 14 residues. Germline V gene sequence: CDR1 MNHEY, CDR2 SVGEGT. CDR3 sequence: CASRYIAGAYEQYF. The CDR3 nucleotides read TGTGCCAGCAGGTATATAGCGGGAGCCTACGAGCAGTACTTC.

In this sample, this clone is large. The same CDR3 also results from other DNA sequences found in this sample. CDR3 DNA sequence: TGTGCCAGCAGCTTAGGCCAGGGAGCTTTCTTT. Translated: CASSLGQGAFF. The chain links TRBV13 to TRBJ1-1; D possibly corresponds to TRBD1 (5 bases). The germline V gene encodes CDR1 PRHDT and CDR2 FYEKMQ (reference sequence). Trimming pared 0 bases from V and 10 bases from J, leaving 6 bases between. The CDR3 loop spans 11 amino acids.

This clone is medium-sized. This chain links TRBV20-1 with TRBJ1-2; a weak D match, TRBD1 (5 bases). V was clipped by 7 bases and J by 0 bases, with 12 bases between them. The CDR3 loop spans 13 amino acids. Germline CDR1 and CDR2: DFQATT and SNEGSKA (reference sequence). CDR3 DNA: TGCAGTGTGGGGGGGAACCCTAACTATGGCTACACCTTC. This sequence encodes CSVGGNPNYGYTF.

This clone was observed at least ten times. This chain connects TRBV28 to TRBJ1-5; D not resolved. Between the trimmed V and J ends, which lost 3 bases and 6 bases, there was a span of 6 bases. This CDR3 region has 12 residues. The germline V gene has CDR1 MDHEN and CDR2 SYDVKM. The CDR3 is CASSFFPQPQHF. DNA of the CDR3: TGTGCCAGCAGTTTTTTTCCTCAGCCCCAGCATTTT.

This clone came up a few times. The V gene is TRBV10-2, the J gene TRBJ2-7, with 10 bases aligning to TRBD1. V gave up 5 bases and J gave up 1 base; unmatched junction bases: 5. This CDR3 comprises 15 residues. Germline-derived CDR1 and CDR2 are WSHSY and SAAADI. The CDR3 loop reads CASSSGTGESYEQYF. CDR3 coding DNA: TGCGCCAGCAGTTCCGGGACAGGGGAGTCCTACGAGCAGTACTTC.

This clone was seen only a few times. The junction departs from the called germline gene at one end, perhaps through a read error. The V call is TRBV5-5, the J call TRBJ2-6, with a possible D match to TRBD1 (5 bases). This CDR3 has 15 residues. CDR1 SGHKS and CDR2 YYEKEE come from the germline V gene (reference sequence). Here the CDR3 DNA reads TGTGCCAGCAGCTACAGGTTCTCTGTGGCCAACGTCCTGACTTTC. The encoded protein is CASSYRFSVANVLTF.

This clone was counted ten times or more. V and J are TRBV6-4 and TRBJ1-5; 9 bases line up with TRBD1. CDR1 and CDR2 from the germline V gene are MRHNA and SNTAGT. The V gene end was trimmed by 4 bases and the J gene end by 0 bases; junction bases not matched to a gene: 19. CDR3 length: 21 residues. Here the CDR3 DNA reads TGTGCCAGCAGTGCCACAGGGGGCTCCGCTTTCGCAACTTATAGCAATCAGCCCCAGCATTTT. Protein sequence: CASSATGGSAFATYSNQPQHF.

This clone is medium-sized within its sample. The chain employs TRBV6-1 and TRBJ2-2, with D maybe TRBD1 (6 bases). Trimming cost V 6 bases and J 5 bases, with 16 bases left between them. The germline CDR1 and CDR2 sequences are MNHNS and SASEGT. CDR3 size: 15 residues. CDR3 DNA: TGTGCCAGCAGAGAACAAACAGGGCCAACCGGGGAGCTGTTTTTT. Amino acid sequence: CASREQTGPTGELFF.

This clone was found many times. V and J are TRBV5-1 and TRBJ1-1; the D is unclear. The germline V gene has CDR1 SGHRS and CDR2 YFSETQ. Trimming removed 6 bases from V and 4 bases from J, with 19 bases in between. The CDR3 runs to 15 residues. The CDR3 protein is CASNRGLPIGTEAFF. The CDR3 DNA sequence: TGCGCCAGCAACCGCGGTCTGCCGATTGGCACTGAAGCTTTCTTT. Full variable domain (rest looked up from reference TRBV5-1 and TRBJ1-1): KAGVTQTPRYLIKTRGQQVTLSCSPISGHRSVSWYQQTPGQGLQFLFEYFSETQRNKGNFPGRFSGRQFSNSRSEMNVSTLELGDSALYLCASNRGLPIGTEAFFGQGTRLTVV.

This rearrangement joins TRBV6-1 to TRBJ1-2; tentative D call: TRBD1 (5 bases). The V end lost 6 bases, the J end lost 4 bases, and 12 bases lay between the germline ends. The CDR3 covers 13 residues. Looked up from germline, CDR1 is MNHNS and CDR2 is SASEGT. The CDR3, as DNA: TGTGCCAGCAGCACGCCGGGGCGCTATGGCTACACCTTC. Translated, it gives CASSTPGRYGYTF.

This clone was seen many times. The CDR3 is CASSLVPGSQETQYF. The CDR3 nucleotides are TGTGCCAGCAGCTTAGTACCAGGCAGCCAAGAGACCCAGTACTTC. The J gene is TRBJ2-5, the V gene TRBV7-6; no firm D call. V was shortened by 1 base and J by 1 base, with 10 bases between the two germline ends. There are 15 residues in the CDR3. Germline loops: CDR1 SGHVS, CDR2 FNYEAQ.

In its sample, this clone ranks as medium-sized. The gene calls are TRBV6-5 and TRBJ2-7; D might be TRBD1 or TRBD2, each matching 6 bases. V lost 1 base and J lost 1, with 11 bases in between. This CDR3 comprises 15 residues. Per the germline V gene, CDR1 is MNHEY and CDR2 is SVGAGI. The CDR3 DNA reads TGTGCCAGCAGTTACTTAACAGGGACTTCCTACGAGCAGTACTTC. This encodes CASSYLTGTSYEQYF.

This clone is categorized as medium-sized. CDR3 bases: TGTGCCAGCAGTGAAGCGTCCGACAAGGGCCTCGATGGCTACACCTTC. It codes for CASSEASDKGLDGYTF. The chain couples TRBV6-1 to TRBJ1-2, with no clear D. The length of the CDR3 is 16 residues. Germline-derived CDR1 and CDR2 are MNHNS and SASEGT. Trimming removed 0 bases from V and 6 bases from J, with 17 bases in between.

V and J are TRBV11-2 and TRBJ2-2; D ambiguous. Germline values: CDR1 SGHAT, CDR2 FQNNGV. Trimming took 2 bases from V and 0 from J, leaving 10 bases between them. This CDR3 has 16 amino acids. The CDR3 region is CASSLNSHANTGELFF. In nucleotides, the CDR3 is TGTGCCAGCAGCTTAAACAGCCACGCGAACACCGGGGAGCTGTTTTTT. Drawing the rest from reference TRBV11-2 and TRBJ2-2, the complete variable domain is EAGVAQSPRYKIIEKRQSVAFWCNPISGHATLYWYQQILGQGPKLLIQFQNNGVVDDSQLPKDRFSAERLKGVDSTLKIQPAKLEDSAVYLCASSLNSHANTGELFFGEGSRLTVL.

This clone was seen many times. The chain is built from TRBV11-2 and TRBJ2-5; D is uncertain. V shed 0 bases and J shed 6 bases, with 8 bases lying between them. Germline loops: CDR1 SGHAT, CDR2 FQNNGV. The CDR3 runs 13 residues. The CDR3 here is CASSLDPGQTQYF. Written as DNA, the CDR3 is TGTGCCAGCAGCTTAGATCCCGGGCAGACCCAGTACTTC. Complete variable domain (other parts from reference TRBV11-2 and TRBJ2-5): EAGVAQSPRYKIIEKRQSVAFWCNPISGHATLYWYQQILGQGPKLLIQFQNNGVVDDSQLPKDRFSAERLKGVDSTLKIQPAKLEDSAVYLCASSLDPGQTQYFGPGTRLLVL.

The J gene is TRBJ1-5, the V gene TRBV30; possibly TRBD1 for D (5 bases). Deletions cut 5 bases from V and 5 bases from J, with 13 bases between. This CDR3 is 13 amino acids long. Germline values: CDR1 GTSNPN, CDR2 SVGIG (reference sequence). This CDR3 reads CAWRRGMDQPQHF. The CDR3 DNA sequence: TGTGCCTGGCGACGGGGGATGGATCAGCCCCAGCATTTT.

As for this clone: Other DNA sequences in the sample encode the same CDR3. The J gene is TRBJ2-3, the V gene TRBV3-1; D is perhaps TRBD2 (7 bases). The ends were cut back, 4 bases at V and 4 bases at J, with 15 bases in the middle. The CDR3 has 15 residues. Looked up from germline, CDR1 is LGHDT and CDR2 is YNNKEL (reference sequence). CDR3 nucleotides: TGTGCCAGCAGCCGCGTTGGGGGGGGCGCAGATACGCAGTATTTT. This translates into CASSRVGGGADTQYF.

This clone was seen a handful of times. This sample includes further DNA sequences coding for the same CDR3. The rearrangement uses TRBV12-3 or TRBV12-4 and TRBJ2-2, with a tentative D call TRBD2 (6 bases). This CDR3 is built from 14 residues. With 4 bases removed from V and 5 bases from J, the gap between germline ends came to 11 bases. The CDR3 loop reads CASSWGELTGELFF. CDR3 bases: TGTGCCAGCAGTTGGGGGGAGCTAACCGGGGAGCTGTTTTTT.

The chain couples TRBV24-1 to TRBJ2-5; a weak D match, TRBD2 (6 bases). Germline V gene data show CDR1 as KGHDR and CDR2 as SFDVKD. V was clipped by 5 bases and J by 5 bases, with 17 bases between them. This CDR3 contains 15 residues. Written as DNA, the CDR3 is TGTGCCACCAGTGTGCTCGGGAGTGGCTCCGAGACCCAGTACTTC. It codes for CATSVLGSGSETQYF.

This clone appeared many times. One base away lies a much larger clone, so this may be a sequencing read error. This same CDR3 is encoded by further DNA sequences in the sample. The chain has TRBV12-3 or TRBV12-4 and TRBJ2-5; D is possibly TRBD1 (6 bases). This CDR3 is built from 14 residues. The CDR3 loop is CASSLVQGVETQYF. The CDR3 region has the DNA TGCGCCAGCAGTTTAGTACAGGGTGTGGAGACCCAGTACTTC.

This clone was observed a few times. This sequence joins TRBV12-3 or TRBV12-4 and TRBJ2-1, with D maybe TRBD2 (7 bases). Trimming pared 7 bases from V and 3 bases from J, leaving 19 bases between. This CDR3 is 16 amino acids long. DNA of the CDR3: TGTGCCAGCACCCTAGGGGGGGGGTTCGTCTACAATGAGCAGTTCTTC. Its protein is CASTLGGGFVYNEQFF.

In its sample, this clone was seen many times. J is TRBJ2-5 and V is TRBV12-3 or TRBV12-4; the match to TRBD2 covers 8 bases. CDR3 length: 15 residues. J gave up 1 base and V 6 bases, and 7 bases lay outside the gene matches. The CDR3 DNA reads TGTGCCAGCAGACAGGGACTAGGAACCCAAGAGACCCAGTACTTC. Protein: CASRQGLGTQETQYF.

This clone has a count of ten or more. A much larger clonotype is one base distant, so this may be a read error. The conserved phenylalanine or tryptophan normally closing the CDR3 is absent here, so this likely arose from a read error. The chain combines TRBV7-2 with TRBJ1-2; 9 nucleotides line up with TRBD1. This CDR3 has 14 amino acids. Germline V gene sequence: CDR1 SGHTA, CDR2 FQGNSA. The V segment lost 5 bases and the J segment 10 bases; nucleotides outside the gene matches: 11. CDR3 bases: TGTGCCAGCAGCCCTACAGGGGGCGTCGGGTTCTACACCTCC. Translation: CASSPTGGVGFYTS.

V and J are TRBV27 and TRBJ2-2; tentative D call: TRBD1 (5 bases). The ends were cut back, 1 base at V and 6 bases at J, with 18 bases in the middle. Germline V lookup: CDR1 MNHEY, CDR2 SMNVEV (reference sequence). The CDR3 is 17 residues long. CDR3 loop: CASSLLWGLNDPGELFF. The CDR3 DNA sequence: TGTGCCAGCAGTTTATTGTGGGGCCTCAACGACCCCGGGGAGCTGTTTTTT.